These 25 T cell receptor beta chains share one sample of origin, sequenced in a study of T cells in localized non-small cell lung cancer. Clones were sequenced by immunoSEQ multiplex PCR, and TCRdb holds only the in-frame ones, with some missing. The table includes about 16,000 clones, roughly 81% detected once. This specimen was peripheral blood, taken before any cancer treatment. Every receptor here comes from an older male donor with stage I lung adenocarcinoma.

V and J are TRBV19 and TRBJ1-4; D call uncertain. Germline-derived CDR1 and CDR2 are LNHDA and SQIVND (reference sequence). Trimming pared 4 bases from V and 8 bases from J, leaving 17 bases between. This CDR3 region has 15 residues. DNA for the CDR3: TGTGCCAGTAGTACATCGTTTGTAGCCGAGGAAAAACTGTTTTTT. Translating gives CASSTSFVAEEKLFF. The complete variable domain, with remaining parts taken from reference TRBV19 and TRBJ1-4, reads DGGITQSPKYLFRKEGQNVTLSCEQNLNHDAMYWYRQDPGQGLRLIYYSQIVNDFQKGDIAEGYSVSREKKESFPLTVTSAQKNPTAFYLCASSTSFVAEEKLFFGSGTQLSVL.

The chain uses TRBV28 and TRBJ1-5; 7 nucleotides align to TRBD1. CDR3 length: 13 amino acids. Germline V gives CDR1 MDHEN, CDR2 SYDVKM. Unmatched junction bases numbered 1, after V lost 3 bases and J lost 5 bases. The CDR3 DNA is TGTGCCAGCAGTTTCAGGGGGTATCAGCCCCAGCATTTT. This gives the protein CASSFRGYQPQHF.

V usage is TRBV14 and J usage is TRBJ2-7; a possible D gene is TRBD1 (5 bases). The CDR3 length is 14 residues. CDR1 and CDR2 (germline): SGHDN, FVKESK. Trimming removed 4 bases at V and 2 bases at J, with 12 bases between. The CDR3 here is CASSLQTGPYEQYF. The CDR3 DNA sequence: TGTGCCAGCAGCCTACAAACAGGCCCCTACGAGCAGTACTTC. The full variable domain, in which reference TRBV14 and TRBJ2-7 provide the parts outside the CDR3, is EAGVTQFPSHSVIEKGQTVTLRCDPISGHDNLYWYRRVMGKEIKFLLHFVKESKQDESGMPNNRFLAERTGGTYSTLKVQPAELEDSGVYFCASSLQTGPYEQYFGPGTRLTVT.

V is TRBV7-9 and J is TRBJ1-2; D remains unclear. Per germline, CDR1 SEHNR and CDR2 FQNEAQ (reference sequence). Trimming shortened V by 4 bases and J by 8 bases, and 8 bases separated the two germline ends. The CDR3 extends over 11 amino acids. CDR3 sequence (DNA): TGTGCCAGCAGCTCAATTGGCGGCTACACCTTC. It codes for CASSSIGGYTF.

This clone was counted a single time. The rearrangement joins TRBV7-9 to TRBJ2-5; TRBD2 agrees at 9 bases. The CDR3 runs 14 residues. The germline CDR1 and CDR2 sequences are SEHNR and FQNEAQ (reference sequence). V lost 1 base to trimming and J lost 3 bases; unmatched junction nucleotides: 0. The CDR3 sequence is CASSLGLAEETQYF. For the CDR3, the DNA is TGTGCCAGCAGCTTAGGACTAGCGGAAGAGACCCAGTACTTC.

The V gene is TRBV7-9, the J gene TRBJ1-1; D might be TRBD1 (5 bases). Germline CDR1 reads SEHNR; CDR2 reads FQNEAQ (reference sequence). This CDR3 region has 14 residues. The germline V and J ends were trimmed by 3 bases and 3 bases, with 11 bases remaining between them. CDR3 sequence (DNA): TGTGCCAGCAGCTTGGGACCTCAGGACACTGAAGCTTTCTTT. This gives the protein CASSLGPQDTEAFF.

V gene TRBV7-9 combines with J gene TRBJ2-5; D is uncertain. The V and J ends lost 0 bases and 7 bases respectively, with 6 bases between them. Germline values: CDR1 SEHNR, CDR2 FQNEAQ (reference sequence). CDR3 length equals 12 residues. This CDR3 is CASSLARGTQYF. For the CDR3, the DNA is TGTGCCAGCAGCTTAGCCCGAGGGACCCAGTACTTC. Full variable domain (rest looked up from reference TRBV7-9 and TRBJ2-5): DTGVSQNPRHKITKRGQNVTFRCDPISEHNRLYWYRQTLGQGPEFLTYFQNEAQLEKSRLLSDRFSAERPKGSFSTLEIQRTEQGDSAMYLCASSLARGTQYFGPGTRLLVL.

CDR3 protein: CASSSSGGMNTEAFF. The CDR3 region has the DNA TGCGCCAGCAGCTCCTCAGGGGGCATGAACACTGAAGCTTTCTTT. The chain has TRBV5-1 and TRBJ1-1; the match to TRBD1 covers 8 bases. Germline-derived CDR1 and CDR2 are SGHRS and YFSETQ. CDR3 size: 15 residues. Losses at the gene ends were 3 bases for V and 0 bases for J; bases not matched to a gene: 4. Full variable domain (rest looked up from reference TRBV5-1 and TRBJ1-1): KAGVTQTPRYLIKTRGQQVTLSCSPISGHRSVSWYQQTPGQGLQFLFEYFSETQRNKGNFPGRFSGRQFSNSRSEMNVSTLELGDSALYLCASSSSGGMNTEAFFGQGTRLTVV.

There are a few counts of this clone. The chain is built from TRBV5-1 and TRBJ1-3; D not resolved. V lost 5 bases and J 2 bases, leaving 8 bases between the germline ends. From germline, CDR1 is SGHRS and CDR2 YFSETQ. This CDR3 has 13 amino acids. The CDR3 bases are TGCGCCAGCAGGAGTATCACTGGAAACACCATATATTTT. Translation gives CASRSITGNTIYF. The variable domain in full, completed from reference TRBV5-1 and TRBJ1-3, reads KAGVTQTPRYLIKTRGQQVTLSCSPISGHRSVSWYQQTPGQGLQFLFEYFSETQRNKGNFPGRFSGRQFSNSRSEMNVSTLELGDSALYLCASRSITGNTIYFGEGSWLTVV.

The rearrangement links TRBV10-3 to TRBJ1-5; D gene ambiguous. Germline V gene lookup returns CDR1 ENHRY and CDR2 SYGVKD. V dropped 0 bases and J dropped 6 bases, with 9 bases sitting between them. The CDR3 consists of 14 residues. CDR3 bases: TGTGCCATCAGTGAGTCTTCGCGTGGTCAGCCCCAGCATTTT. Its protein is CAISESSRGQPQHF.

This clone was counted between two and nine times. This rearrangement joins TRBV7-9 to TRBJ1-1; D is undetermined. Trimming removed 10 bases at V and 1 base at J, with 7 bases between. This CDR3 has 11 amino acids. CDR1 and CDR2 (germline): SEHNR, FQNEAQ (reference sequence). The CDR3 region is CAIMGNTEAFF. CDR3 nucleotides: TGTGCCATCATGGGGAACACTGAAGCTTTCTTT.

The chain recombines TRBV7-2 with TRBJ2-6; 9 positions match TRBD2. With 5 bases clipped from V and 0 bases from J, the junction kept 8 bases outside the gene matches. CDR1 is SGHTA and CDR2 is FQGNSA in the germline V gene. The CDR3 sequence is 18 residues long. The CDR3 spells CASSPYSGGASGANVLTF. DNA for the CDR3: TGTGCCAGCAGCCCCTATAGCGGGGGAGCCTCTGGGGCCAACGTCCTGACTTTC.

The CDR3 nucleotides are TGCGCCAGCAGCCAAGAGACCGGGACGGTTTATGGCTACACCTTC. It specifies CASSQETGTVYGYTF. The chain employs TRBV4-3 and TRBJ1-2; possibly TRBD1 for D (5 bases). The length of the CDR3 is 15 residues. Trimming removed 0 bases at V and 5 bases at J, with 13 bases between. Germline V lookup: CDR1 LGHNA, CDR2 YSLEER.

This rearrangement joins TRBV7-2 to TRBJ1-3; 8 positions agree with TRBD1. The CDR3 loop spans 18 amino acids. Germline CDR1 and CDR2: SGHTA and FQGNSA. J lost 0 bases, V lost 1 base, and 8 bases had no gene match. CDR3 in DNA: TGTGCCAGCAGCTTAGGGTCCAGGGGGCTAAGCTCTGGAAACACCATATATTTT. As protein: CASSLGSRGLSSGNTIYF.

The chain has TRBV5-1 and TRBJ2-3; 9 nucleotides align to TRBD2. CDR3 length: 14 amino acids. Germline lookup yields CDR1 SGHRS and CDR2 YFSETQ. J was trimmed by 4 bases and V by 3 bases; bases with no gene match: 3. CDR3 sequence reads: CASSWTSDADTQYF. CDR3 nucleotides: TGCGCCAGCAGCTGGACTAGCGACGCAGATACGCAGTATTTT. The full variable domain, completed using reference TRBV5-1 and TRBJ2-3, is KAGVTQTPRYLIKTRGQQVTLSCSPISGHRSVSWYQQTPGQGLQFLFEYFSETQRNKGNFPGRFSGRQFSNSRSEMNVSTLELGDSALYLCASSWTSDADTQYFGPGTRLTVL.

V and J are TRBV6-5 and TRBJ1-6, with 9 bases that match TRBD1. The CDR3 has 16 residues. The germline gives CDR1 MNHEY, CDR2 SVGAGI. J gave up 10 bases and V 4 bases, and 11 bases lay outside the gene matches. The CDR3 DNA follows: TGTGCCAGCAGTTTTAGCGCCGGGACAGGGAGATCACCCCTCCACTTT. Protein sequence: CASSFSAGTGRSPLHF.

V is TRBV11-2 and J is TRBJ2-5; 8 bases are shared with TRBD2. Germline V gene sequence: CDR1 SGHAT, CDR2 FQNNGV. Trimming removed 5 bases from V and 5 bases from J; junction bases left unmatched: 10. The length of the CDR3 is 15 residues. The CDR3 bases are TGTGCCAGCAGCCCTCAGGGACTAGGTGGGGAGACCCAGTACTTC. Translation: CASSPQGLGGETQYF.

The rearrangement joins TRBV7-2 to TRBJ2-5, with D tentatively TRBD2 (6 bases). The length of the CDR3 is 13 residues. Trimming removed 5 bases at V and 11 bases at J, with 18 bases between. Germline V gene sequence: CDR1 SGHTA, CDR2 FQGNSA. The CDR3 bases are TGTGCCAGCAGCAGGGTCGTTCCGGGGGAGCAGTACTTC. It encodes CASSRVVPGEQYF.

This chain connects TRBV15 to TRBJ2-3; D is ambiguous. V was clipped by 0 bases and J by 6 bases, with 4 bases between them. The CDR3 is made up of 12 amino acids. Germline values: CDR1 LNHNV, CDR2 YYDKDF (reference sequence). CDR3: CATSRDVDTQYF. The CDR3, as DNA: TGTGCCACCAGCAGAGATGTTGATACGCAGTATTTT.

The genes are TRBV1 and TRBJ2-6; whether TRBD1, the table's D call, matches the DNA was not checked. TRBV1 is a documented pseudogene. The CDR3 spans 16 residues. The CDR3 loop reads CTSRICAQSRANVLTF. CDR3 in DNA: TGCACCAGCAGGATATGTGCACAAAGTCGGGCCAACGTCCTGACTTTC.

This chain joins TRBV27 and TRBJ2-2, with 8 nucleotides matching TRBD1. V shed 7 bases, J shed 6 bases, and the junction held 7 bases outside the gene matches. The CDR3 length is 14 residues. The V gene's germline CDR1 is MNHEY and CDR2 SMNVEV (reference sequence). CDR3 protein: CASKPGQGPGELFF. CDR3 nucleotides: TGTGCCAGCAAGCCTGGACAGGGCCCCGGGGAGCTGTTTTTT.

The V and J genes are TRBV2 and TRBJ1-1; 9 bases are shared with TRBD1. V lost 6 bases and J lost 7; bases outside the gene matches: 6. The CDR3 covers 13 residues. Germline-derived CDR1 and CDR2 are SNHLY and FYNNEI. DNA for the CDR3: TGTGCCAGCAGGTACAGGGGGCTCAGTGAAGCTTTCTTT. Amino acid sequence: CASRYRGLSEAFF.

The V call is TRBV28, the J call TRBJ1-5, with 7 bases matching TRBD1. V dropped 7 bases and J dropped 7; count of bases not matched to a gene: 4. The CDR3 spans 12 residues. CDR1 MDHEN and CDR2 SYDVKM come from the germline V gene. The CDR3, as DNA: TGTGCCAGCAAGACAGGGTACCAGCCCCAGCATTTT. It codes for CASKTGYQPQHF.

The CDR3 sequence: CASSEPGQGNEQYF. CDR3 sequence (DNA): TGTGCCAGCAGTGAACCGGGACAGGGAAACGAGCAGTACTTC. This chain uses TRBV25-1 with TRBJ2-7; 9 bases match TRBD1. The germline V gene has CDR1 MGHDK and CDR2 SYGVNS. V lost 2 bases, J lost 5 bases, and 4 bases stayed unmatched. CDR3 size: 14 residues.

The gene calls are TRBV19 and TRBJ1-5; perhaps TRBD1 as D (6 bases). Germline-derived CDR1 and CDR2 are LNHDA and SQIVND (reference sequence). The CDR3 consists of 14 residues. V gave up 1 base and J gave up 3 bases, with 7 bases separating them. The CDR3 sequence is CASSIGTANQPQHF. The CDR3 region has the DNA TGTGCCAGTAGTATAGGGACAGCCAATCAGCCCCAGCATTTT.